This TCR beta chain appears in the sequencing data of a study of T cell responses to AZD1222 COVID-19 vaccine. A word on this clone: Its antigen is currently unknown.

The germline V gene has CDR1 ENHRY and CDR2 SYGVKD. The CDR3 is made up of 14 amino acids. With 5 bases clipped from V and 7 bases from J, the junction kept 8 bases outside the gene matches. Researchers grouped second doses given at about 4 or about 12 weeks into one pool. Study-wide findings and caveats: Among the donors, most were white British and more were female, and clonal diversity was possibly underestimated. Baseline testing showed seropositivity in only five to seven AZD1222 recipients. Mapped onto spike, vaccine-associated CD4 TCRs spanned it and were dominant at 160-218 and 743-854.

The assay was immunoSEQ multiplex PCR, and TCRdb's table has in-frame clones only and misses some. The sample lists 95,000 to 110,000 clones, about 85% occurring once. V usage is TRBV10-3 and J usage is TRBJ1-2; 9 bases align to TRBD1. Here the sequenced sample was peripheral blood, taken 28 days after the second AZD1222 dose. This sequence originates from an adult who received the AZD1222 COVID-19 vaccine. The CDR3 bases are TGTGCCATCAGTCCACAGGGGGCAGGGATTGGCTACACCTTC. This sequence encodes CAISPQGAGIGYTF.